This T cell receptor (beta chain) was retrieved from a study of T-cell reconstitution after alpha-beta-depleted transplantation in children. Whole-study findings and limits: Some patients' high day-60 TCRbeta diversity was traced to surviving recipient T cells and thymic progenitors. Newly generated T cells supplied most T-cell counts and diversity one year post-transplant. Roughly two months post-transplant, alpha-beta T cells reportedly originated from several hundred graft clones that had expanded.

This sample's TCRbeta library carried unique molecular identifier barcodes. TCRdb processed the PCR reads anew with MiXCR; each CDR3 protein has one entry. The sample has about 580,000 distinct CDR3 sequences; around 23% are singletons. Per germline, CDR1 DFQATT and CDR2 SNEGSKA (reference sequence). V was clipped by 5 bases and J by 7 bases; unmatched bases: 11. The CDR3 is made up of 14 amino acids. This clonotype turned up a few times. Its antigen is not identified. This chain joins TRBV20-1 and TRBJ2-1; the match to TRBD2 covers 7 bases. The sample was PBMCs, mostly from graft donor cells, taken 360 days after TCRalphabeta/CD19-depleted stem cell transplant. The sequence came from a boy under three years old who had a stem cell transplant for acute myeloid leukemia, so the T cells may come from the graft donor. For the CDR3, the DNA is TGCAGTGCTCCTAGGACTAGTCGGGGGAATGAGCAGTTCTTC. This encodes CSAPRTSRGNEQFF.